This TCR beta chain is drawn from a study of T-cell memory formation after mild COVID-19. Turning to the study itself: Largely donor-specific TCR clusters were found.

Germline V gene lookup returns CDR1 SGDLS and CDR2 YYNGEE. The CDR3 contains 14 residues. The ends lost 4 bases at V and 7 bases at J; junction bases unmatched: 7. Constant-segment-primed 5'RACE gave TCR alpha and TCR beta cDNA libraries with sample barcodes and UMIs. One entry per CDR3 protein results from TCRdb running MiXCR on the 5' RACE reads. The sample contains more than 200,000 distinct CDR3 sequences, roughly 15% of which appear only once. This clonotype has more than one count but fewer than ten. Its antigen is not known. Regarding the study as a whole: Cross-reactive memory seemingly joined, as some responding clones were found in pre-infection memory.

The receptor was derived from a man aged 18 to 30 who had mild COVID-19 (a few samples of this study predate the infection). Cell type and time point are not known. The material sequenced was PBMCs or a T cell subset sorted from them (not recorded which). V and J are TRBV9 and TRBJ1-4, with 7 bases lining up with TRBD1. The CDR3 here is CASSPGDRAEKLFF. In nucleotides, the CDR3 is TGTGCCAGCAGCCCCGGAGACAGGGCTGAAAAACTGTTTTTT.